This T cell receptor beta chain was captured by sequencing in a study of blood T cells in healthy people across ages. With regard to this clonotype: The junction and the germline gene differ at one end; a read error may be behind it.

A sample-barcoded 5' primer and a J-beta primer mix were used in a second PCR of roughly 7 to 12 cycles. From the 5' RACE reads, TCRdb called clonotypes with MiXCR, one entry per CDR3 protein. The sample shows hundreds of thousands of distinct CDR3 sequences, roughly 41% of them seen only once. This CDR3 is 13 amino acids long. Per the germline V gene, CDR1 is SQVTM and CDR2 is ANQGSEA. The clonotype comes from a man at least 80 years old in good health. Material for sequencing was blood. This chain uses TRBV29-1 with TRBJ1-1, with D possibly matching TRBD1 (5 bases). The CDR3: CSVEGGVNTEAFF. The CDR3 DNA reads TGCAGCGTTGAAGGGGGGGTGAATACTGAAGCTTTCTTT.